These T cell receptor beta chains were read from a single sample in a study of Graves' ophthalmopathy and Graves' hyperthyroidism. TCRdb re-called the multiplex PCR reads through MiXCR, storing one row per CDR3 protein. The table lists 650,000 to 900,000 distinct CDR3 sequences, around 40% of them singletons. Sample: peripheral blood. Every receptor here comes from an adult man with Graves' ophthalmopathy. Both conserved end residues are trimmed from each CDR3. Clone size is stated in some rows and not others, as once, few, many or a class when expanded.

TRBJ1-2 | few | 12 | TRBV7-9 | ASSLVPAGDGYT
TRBJ1-2 | - | 12 | TRBV9 | ASSPPWGGGICT
TRBJ2-2 | few | 12 | TRBV7-9 | ASSQEGTTGELF
TRBJ1-1 | few | 14 | TRBV25-1 | ASSERQGGGGTEAF
TRBJ1-2 | - | 10 | TRBV15 | ATSGGADGYT
TRBJ1-1 | many | 11 | TRBV24-1 | ATSVGMNTEAF
TRBJ1-2 | few | 10 | TRBV15 | ASSQDSGLST
TRBJ2-7 | - | 12 | TRBV9 | ASSQTDRSYEQY
TRBJ1-1 | - | 10 | TRBV7-2 | ASSRTGALAF
TRBJ2-7 | many | 12 | TRBV7-2 | ASSLVGGSYEQY
TRBJ1-4 | many | 11 | TRBV11-2 | ASSDRGDEKLF
TRBJ1-4 | - | 13 | TRBV25-1 | ASAAGGEFDEKLF
TRBJ2-5 | - | 14 | TRBV11-3 | ASSRLAGVNGETQY
TRBJ1-5 | few | 13 | TRBV7-3 | ASSPPTGVSRPQH
TRBJ1-1 | - | 11 | TRBV2 | ASSDGQGAEAF
TRBJ1-1 | many | 12 | TRBV19 | ASTRGQTNTEAF
TRBJ1-2 | - | 13 | TRBV7-9 | ASSLDRGNGYGYT
TRBJ2-2 | - | 9 | TRBV29-1 | SVDGAGELF
TRBJ2-7 | - | 13 | TRBV9 | ASSVGSSGNYEQY
TRBJ1-4 | many | 13 | TRBV2 | ASSEEDRSNEKLF
TRBJ1-4 | few | 13 | TRBV25-1 | ASSPRGATNEKLF
TRBJ1-3 | many | 13 | TRBV11-2 | ASSLVRNTRNTIY
- | - | 14 | TRBV25-1 | ASSPGAGALNNEQF
TRBJ1-5 | - | 13 | TRBV4-2 | TSSQDSGGGQPQH
TRBJ1-4 | many | 10 | TRBV11-2 | ASSVDSEKLF
TRBJ2-5 | few | 12 | TRBV20-1 | SAPTHSSKETQY
- | - | 13 | TRBV14 | ASSQDQGSGDIQY
TRBJ1-2 | - | 13 | TRBV20-1 | SASGIDGSNYGYT
TRBJ1-5 | - | 14 | TRBV19 | ASSIEGTGSFQPQH
TRBJ2-5 | many | 12 | TRBV13 | ASSYWDGQETQY
TRBJ2-7 | many | 12 | TRBV10-3 | AISADRAADEQY
TRBJ1-2 | - | 14 | TRBV24-1 | ATSDPGTGINYGYT
TRBJ2-7 | few | 11 | TRBV20-1 | SARRGSSYEQY
TRBJ2-7 | - | 13 | TRBV20-1 | SAISGGTRSYEQY
TRBJ1-1 | many | 9 | TRBV29-1 | RVTGNTEAF
TRBJ1-6 | - | 13 | TRBV25-1 | ASSARGQVNSPLH
TRBJ1-5 | many | 12 | TRBV20-1 | SARSGRSNQPQH
TRBJ1-1 | - | 11 | TRBV19 | AWRTQGGAEAF
TRBJ1-1 | - | 12 | TRBV7-9 | ASSLSAGRTEAF
TRBJ2-7 | - | 12 | TRBV5-1 | ASSPDSLPYEQY
TRBJ2-5 | - | 12 | TRBV7-2 | ASSLAWASGTQY
TRBJ1-1 | - | 12 | TRBV6-1 | ASMKTYRDTEAF
TRBJ2-5 | many | 11 | TRBV10-3 | ATGSRPGETQY
TRBJ1-3 | many | 13 | TRBV29-1 | SECSTGASGNTIY
TRBJ1-1 | few | 13 | TRBV19 | ASSAGRGRETEAF
TRBJ1-1 | - | 11 | TRBV5-1 | ASSDRTGTEAF
TRBJ1-1 | - | 12 | TRBV7-9 | ASSQGHGNTEAF
TRBJ1-2 | - | 13 | TRBV2 | ASKKEGALPYGYT
TRBJ1-6 | - | 13 | TRBV7-9 | ASSYTGAGGSPLH
TRBJ1-4 | - | 14 | TRBV20-1 | SAGGGRGAGGEKLF
TRBJ2-5 | few | 11 | TRBV7-2 | ASSLDPHGTQY
TRBJ1-3 | many | 9 | TRBV7-9 | ASGQGNTIY
TRBJ1-5 | few | 13 | TRBV25-1 | ASRQTGMGNQPQH
TRBJ1-3 | - | 12 | TRBV10-3 | AISESRTTGTIY
TRBJ1-2 | many | 12 | TRBV7-9 | ASSLVTGDYGYT
TRBJ1-2 | few | 13 | TRBV6-5 | ASTAGADLLDGYT
TRBJ2-5 | many | 14 | TRBV7-3 | ASSLSGTSAEETQY